This TCR beta chain was recorded in a study of blood T cell repertoires in COVID-19. Study overall: Collection of acute and convalescent COVID-19 samples took place in the United States, Italy and Spain. T cells, B-cell-depleted T cells, or PBMCs supplied cDNA or gDNA.

In the source study's methods: Reference gene primer amplification gave nucleated cell count estimates. Here immunoSEQ multiplex PCR was the method, and the copy in TCRdb shows in-frame clones only, minus some. D and trimming come from the DNA, and the V and J calls and clone size come from that table. The table records 95,000 to 150,000 clones, approximately 90% of them present only once. Germline V gene lookup returns CDR1 GTSNPN and CDR2 SVGIG (reference sequence). After removal of 2 bases from V and 7 bases from J, the junction contained 11 bases not matched to a gene. The CDR3 loop spans 16 amino acids.

This receptor was obtained from a woman between 45 and 65 years old with acute or convalescent COVID-19. The sequencing input was peripheral blood. The chain joins TRBV30 to TRBJ2-2; TRBD1 aligns across 9 bases. This chain's CDR3 is CAWSRRRDRVGGELFF. As DNA, the CDR3 is TGTGCCTGGAGTCGGAGGAGGGACAGGGTAGGCGGGGAGCTGTTTTTT.